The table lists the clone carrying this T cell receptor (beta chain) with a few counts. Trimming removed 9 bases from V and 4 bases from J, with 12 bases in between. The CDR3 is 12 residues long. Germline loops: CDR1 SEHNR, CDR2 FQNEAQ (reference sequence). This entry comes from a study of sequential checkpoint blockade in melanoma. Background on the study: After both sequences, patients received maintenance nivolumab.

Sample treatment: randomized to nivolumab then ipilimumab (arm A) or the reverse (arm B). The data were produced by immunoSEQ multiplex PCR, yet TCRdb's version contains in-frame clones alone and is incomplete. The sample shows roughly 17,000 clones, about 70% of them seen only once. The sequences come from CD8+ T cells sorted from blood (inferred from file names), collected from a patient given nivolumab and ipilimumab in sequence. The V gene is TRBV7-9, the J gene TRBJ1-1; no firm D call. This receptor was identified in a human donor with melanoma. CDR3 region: CASREASTEAFF. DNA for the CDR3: TGTGCCAGTCGGGAGGCCAGCACTGAAGCTTTCTTT.